What follows is one T cell receptor beta chain and its context. Its specificity is unknown. With 7 bases removed from V and 5 bases from J, the gap between germline ends came to 14 bases. The germline gives CDR1 LNHDA, CDR2 SQIVND (reference sequence). The CDR3 has 14 residues. This record belongs to a study of regulatory T cells in long-lasting Graves disease. Study results and caveats: Among the persistent patients, fewer than 3,000 public clonotypes were shared, more than the 850 to 1,000 shared among new patients. Repertoires from persistent disease leaned toward TRBV28, TRBJ1-2 and TRBJ2-5.

As for time point: persistent/refractory GD, antithyroid drugs over 5 years with positive TRAb. Making the TCR library involved RNA that had been extracted from PBMCs. Patients came through an endocrinology department, and that department was in Xi'an, China. Relying on iRepertoire HTBI primers and Arm-PCR of CDR3 regions, the team built TCR beta libraries. In TCRdb, the multiplex PCR reads were re-called with MiXCR into one record per CDR3 protein. Here the sample spans approximately 690,000 distinct CDR3 sequences, 25% to 30% being singletons. The TCR sequence derives from a female donor with Graves disease. Here the sequenced sample was peripheral blood mononuclear cells (PBMCs), taken when the disease was refractory, from a patient treated with antithyroid drugs. This chain connects TRBV19 to TRBJ1-4; D unresolved. CDR3 sequence: CASTRRLKNEKLFF. CDR3 coding DNA: TGTGCCAGTACTAGACGGCTGAAAAATGAAAAACTGTTTTTT.